The 12 T cell receptor beta chains below all came from one sample that was sequenced in a study of Graves' ophthalmopathy and Graves' hyperthyroidism. Amplified material comprised TCR beta CDR3 regions derived from RNA transcripts. HTBI primers served in a first-round RT-PCR, which a second-round multiplex PCR followed. From the multiplex PCR reads, TCRdb called clonotypes with MiXCR, one entry per CDR3 protein. The data contain 660,000 or so distinct CDR3 sequences, roughly two fifths of them singletons. The material sequenced was peripheral blood. The source of these receptors is an adult man with Graves' ophthalmopathy.

In its sample, this clonotype was seen a few times. The genes are TRBV30 and TRBJ1-2; D gene ambiguous. V was trimmed by 4 bases and J by 5 bases, leaving 8 bases between them. The CDR3 runs to 11 residues. Germline CDR1 is GTSNPN and CDR2 is SVGIG (reference sequence). The CDR3 DNA is TGTGCCTGGACTCGGCTTTATGGCTACACCTTC. This gives the protein CAWTRLYGYTF.

The V gene is TRBV29-1, the J gene TRBJ1-1; D unclear. Per the germline V gene, CDR1 is SQVTM and CDR2 is ANQGSEA. The CDR3 totals 10 residues. Trimming removed 4 bases from V and 8 bases from J, with 8 bases in between. CDR3: CSVASGEAFF. The CDR3 DNA follows: TGCAGCGTTGCTTCGGGGGAAGCTTTCTTT.

V is TRBV20-1 and J is TRBJ1-3, with D possibly TRBD1 on 6 matching bases. The germline V gene has CDR1 DFQATT and CDR2 SNEGSKA (reference sequence). V lost 4 bases to trimming and J lost 0 bases, with 10 bases between them. This CDR3 has 14 residues. In nucleotides, the CDR3 is TGCAGTGCTAAGCCAGGGGTCTCTGGAAACACCATATATTTT. Protein sequence: CSAKPGVSGNTIYF.

Details on this clonotype: An end of the junction does not agree with germline; a read error may underlie this. The genes are TRBV7-7 and TRBJ2-5; 8 nucleotides line up with TRBD1. Germline lookup yields CDR1 SSHAT and CDR2 FNYEAQ (reference sequence). This CDR3 contains 15 residues. CDR3 sequence: CASSLGGTGAGAQYF. The CDR3 coding sequence is TGTGCTAGCAGCTTAGGCGGGACAGGTGCCGGCGCTCAGTACTTC.

The V call is TRBV24-1, the J call TRBJ2-3, with 10 positions matching TRBD1. The CDR3 contains 16 residues. V lost 3 bases to trimming and J lost 2 bases; unmatched junction nucleotides: 4. Germline assignment: CDR1 KGHDR and CDR2 SFDVKD. The CDR3 loop reads CATSDPGTGATDTQYF. The CDR3 DNA is TGTGCCACCAGTGATCCCGGGACAGGGGCCACAGATACGCAGTATTTT.

The gene calls are TRBV10-2 and TRBJ1-2, with TRBD1 matching 10 bases. The V gene's germline CDR1 is WSHSY and CDR2 SAAADI. Germline trimming cut 2 bases from V and 1 base from J; bases unmatched to any gene: 4. The CDR3 length is 16 residues. As DNA, the CDR3 is TGCGCCAGCAGTGAGAACGGACAGGGGGTTAACTATGGCTACACCTTC. It specifies CASSENGQGVNYGYTF.

This clonotype has ten or more counts. The V and J genes are TRBV7-2 and TRBJ1-4; D unclear. Between the trimmed V and J ends, which lost 2 bases and 8 bases, there was a span of 9 bases. CDR3 length: 13 amino acids. Germline V gene sequence: CDR1 SGHTA, CDR2 FQGNSA. The CDR3 DNA sequence: TGTGCCAGCAGCTTAAGGGTAGAAGAAAAACTGTTTTTT. It encodes CASSLRVEEKLFF.

The gene calls are TRBV29-1 and TRBJ2-6, with unresolved D. The CDR3 length is 8 residues. The V and J ends lost 3 bases and 18 bases respectively, with 6 bases between them. The germline V gene has CDR1 SQVTM and CDR2 ANQGSEA. The CDR3 DNA is TGCAGCGTTGAGCGCCAGACTTTC. Translating gives CSVERQTF.

This clonotype appeared many times. The chain combines TRBV2 with TRBJ1-2; 7 bases map to TRBD1. The CDR3 runs 12 residues. Trimming removed 7 bases from V and 6 bases from J; junction bases left unmatched: 5. CDR1 and CDR2 (germline): SNHLY, FYNNEI. CDR3 amino acids: CASIVTGNGYTF. The CDR3 nucleotides are TGTGCCAGCATTGTGACAGGGAATGGCTACACCTTC.

This clonotype was seen ten or more times. The chain joins TRBV11-3 to TRBJ2-5; 9 positions match TRBD1. Germline V lookup: CDR1 SGHNT, CDR2 YENEEA. The trim removed 5 bases at V and 1 base at J, leaving 8 bases unmatched. CDR3 length equals 16 residues. The CDR3 loop is CASSVLPGQGQETQYF. The CDR3 coding sequence is TGTGCCAGCAGCGTACTGCCGGGACAGGGCCAAGAGACCCAGTACTTC.

This clonotype was recorded at least ten times. The chain carries TRBV7-9 and TRBJ1-5; D unresolved. In germline, CDR1 is SEHNR, CDR2 FQNEAQ (reference sequence). The CDR3 covers 15 residues. Trimming shortened V by 2 bases and J by 1 base, and 9 bases separated the two germline ends. The CDR3 sequence: CASSLRDPSNQPQHF. The CDR3 DNA reads as TGTGCCAGCAGCTTACGGGATCCGAGCAATCAGCCCCAGCATTTT.

V gene TRBV10-3 combines with J gene TRBJ1-5; 7 nucleotides agree with TRBD1. The CDR3 length is 15 residues. V was pared by 10 bases and J by 4 bases, with 13 bases of the junction left unmatched. Per germline, CDR1 ENHRY and CDR2 SYGVKD. The CDR3 reads CASSVPGDRNQPQHF. The CDR3, as DNA: TGTGCCAGCAGCGTCCCTGGGGACAGAAATCAGCCCCAGCATTTT.